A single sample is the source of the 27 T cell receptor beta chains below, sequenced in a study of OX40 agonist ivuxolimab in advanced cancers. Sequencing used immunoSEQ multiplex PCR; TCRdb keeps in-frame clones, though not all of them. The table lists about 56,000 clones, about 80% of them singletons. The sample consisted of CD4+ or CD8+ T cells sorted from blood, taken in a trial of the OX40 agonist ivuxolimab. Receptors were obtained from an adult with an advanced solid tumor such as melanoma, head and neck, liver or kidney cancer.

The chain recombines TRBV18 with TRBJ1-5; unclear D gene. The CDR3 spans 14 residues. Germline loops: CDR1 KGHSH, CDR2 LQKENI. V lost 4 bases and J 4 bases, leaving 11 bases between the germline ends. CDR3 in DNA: TGTGCCAGCTCACTGGACGGTTTTAATCAGCCCCAGCATTTT. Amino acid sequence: CASSLDGFNQPQHF. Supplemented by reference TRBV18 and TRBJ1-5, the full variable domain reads NAGVMQNPRHLVRRRGQEARLRCSPMKGHSHVYWYRQLPEEGLKFMVYLQKENIIDESGMPKERFSAEFPKEGPSILRIQQVVRGDSAAYFCASSLDGFNQPQHFGDGTRLSIL.

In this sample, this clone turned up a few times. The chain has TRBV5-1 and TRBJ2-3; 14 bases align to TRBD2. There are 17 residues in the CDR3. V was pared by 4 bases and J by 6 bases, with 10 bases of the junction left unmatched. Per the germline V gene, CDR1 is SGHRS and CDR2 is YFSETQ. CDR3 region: CASSRTSGGPRGDTQYF. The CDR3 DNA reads TGCGCCAGCAGCCGGACTAGCGGGGGGCCGCGCGGGGATACGCAGTATTTT.

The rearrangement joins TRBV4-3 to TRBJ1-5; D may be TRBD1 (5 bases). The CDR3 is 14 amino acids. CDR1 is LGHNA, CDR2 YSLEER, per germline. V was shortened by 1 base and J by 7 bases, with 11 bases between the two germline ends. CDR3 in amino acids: CASSQVQGGQPQHF. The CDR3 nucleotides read TGCGCCAGCAGCCAAGTTCAGGGCGGGCAGCCCCAGCATTTT.

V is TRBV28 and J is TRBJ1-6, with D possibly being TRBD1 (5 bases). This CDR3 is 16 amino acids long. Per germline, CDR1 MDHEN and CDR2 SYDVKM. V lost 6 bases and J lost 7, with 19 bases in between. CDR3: CASSPSGVPRNSPLHF. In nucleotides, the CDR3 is TGTGCCAGCAGCCCATCGGGGGTTCCCCGGAATTCACCCCTCCACTTT.

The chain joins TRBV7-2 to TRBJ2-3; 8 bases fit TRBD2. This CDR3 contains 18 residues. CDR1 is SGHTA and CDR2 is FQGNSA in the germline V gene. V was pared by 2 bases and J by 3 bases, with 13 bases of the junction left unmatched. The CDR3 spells CASSLLTLAGGPTDTQYF. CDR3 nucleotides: TGTGCCAGCAGCTTATTGACTCTGGCGGGGGGTCCGACAGATACGCAGTATTTT.

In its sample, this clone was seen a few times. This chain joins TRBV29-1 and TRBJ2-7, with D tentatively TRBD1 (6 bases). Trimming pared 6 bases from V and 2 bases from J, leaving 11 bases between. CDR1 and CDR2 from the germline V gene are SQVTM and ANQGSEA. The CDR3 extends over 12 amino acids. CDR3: CSVQGRTYEQYF. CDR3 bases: TGCAGCGTACAGGGCAGGACCTACGAGCAGTACTTC.

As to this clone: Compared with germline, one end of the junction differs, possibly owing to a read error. The CDR3 DNA reads as TGTGCCAGCTCACCACCGGGACAGGGCGGATGGGTGGATTTT. This gives the protein CASSPPGQGGWVDF. V usage is TRBV18 and J usage is TRBJ1-1; 9 bases are shared with TRBD1. From germline, CDR1 is KGHSH and CDR2 LQKENI. The length of the CDR3 is 14 residues.

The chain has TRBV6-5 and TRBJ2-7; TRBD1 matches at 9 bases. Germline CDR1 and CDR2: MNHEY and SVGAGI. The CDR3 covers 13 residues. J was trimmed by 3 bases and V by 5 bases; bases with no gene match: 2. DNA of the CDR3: TGTGCCAGCAGTGCGGACAGGGGCTACGAGCAGTACTTC. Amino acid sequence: CASSADRGYEQYF.

CDR3 DNA sequence: TGTGCCAGCAGCGTCGGACAAGGTCTTGGCGAGCAGTACTTC. Residues: CASSVGQGLGEQYF. J is TRBJ2-7 and V is TRBV9; possibly TRBD1 for D (5 bases). Deletions cut 2 bases from V and 6 bases from J, with 15 bases between. The CDR3 has 14 amino acids. Germline assignment: CDR1 SGDLS and CDR2 YYNGEE.

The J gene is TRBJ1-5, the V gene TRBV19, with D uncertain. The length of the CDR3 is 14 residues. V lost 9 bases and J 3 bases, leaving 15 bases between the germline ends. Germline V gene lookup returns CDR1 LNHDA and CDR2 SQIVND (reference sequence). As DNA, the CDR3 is TGTGCCAGCAAGTCTCAAGGGCACAATCAGCCCCAGCATTTT. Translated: CASKSQGHNQPQHF.

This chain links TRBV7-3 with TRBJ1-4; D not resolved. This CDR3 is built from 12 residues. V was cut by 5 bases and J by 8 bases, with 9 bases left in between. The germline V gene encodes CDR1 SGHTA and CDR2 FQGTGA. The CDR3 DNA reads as TGTGCCAGCAGCGTAAACGAAGAAAAACTGTTTTTT. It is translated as CASSVNEEKLFF.

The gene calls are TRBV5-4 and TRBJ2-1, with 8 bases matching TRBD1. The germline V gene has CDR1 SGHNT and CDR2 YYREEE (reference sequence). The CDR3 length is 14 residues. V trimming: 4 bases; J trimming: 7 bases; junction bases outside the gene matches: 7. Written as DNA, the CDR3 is TGTGCCAGCAGCCCCCGGACAGGGATTAATGAGCAGTTCTTC. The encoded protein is CASSPRTGINEQFF.

CDR3 in DNA: TGTGCCAGCAGCTTAGATCTGGGAAGGGGCCCCTACACAGATACGCAGTATTTT. Translated, it gives CASSLDLGRGPYTDTQYF. This sequence joins TRBV7-2 and TRBJ2-3; D may be TRBD1 (5 bases). Trimming shortened V by 1 base and J by 2 bases, and 19 bases separated the two germline ends. The CDR3 is 18 residues long. The germline CDR1 and CDR2 sequences are SGHTA and FQGNSA.

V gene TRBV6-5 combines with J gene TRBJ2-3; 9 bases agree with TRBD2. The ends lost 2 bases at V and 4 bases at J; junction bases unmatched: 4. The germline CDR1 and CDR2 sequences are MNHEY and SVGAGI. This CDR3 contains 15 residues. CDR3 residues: CASSYGGGAADTQYF. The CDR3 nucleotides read TGTGCCAGCAGTTACGGCGGGGGGGCCGCAGATACGCAGTATTTT.

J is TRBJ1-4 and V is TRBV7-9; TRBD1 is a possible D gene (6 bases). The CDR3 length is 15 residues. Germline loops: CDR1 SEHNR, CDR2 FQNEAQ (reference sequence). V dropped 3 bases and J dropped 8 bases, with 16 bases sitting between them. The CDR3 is CASSLGGPRREKLFF. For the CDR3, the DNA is TGTGCCAGCAGCTTGGGGGGCCCAAGAAGGGAAAAACTGTTTTTT.

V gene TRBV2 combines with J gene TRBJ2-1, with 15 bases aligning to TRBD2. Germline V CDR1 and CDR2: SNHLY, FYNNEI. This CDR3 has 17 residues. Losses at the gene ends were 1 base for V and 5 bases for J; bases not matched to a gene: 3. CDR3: CASSEEGLAGGHNEQFF. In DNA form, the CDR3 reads TGTGCCAGCAGTGAAGAGGGACTAGCGGGGGGCCACAATGAGCAGTTCTTC.

Here the CDR3 reads CASSFPGQGGETQYF. The CDR3 DNA reads as TGTGCCAGCAGTTTTCCGGGACAGGGCGGAGAGACCCAGTACTTC. The J gene is TRBJ2-5, the V gene TRBV28; 9 nucleotides match TRBD1. This CDR3 is built from 15 residues. Germline loops: CDR1 MDHEN, CDR2 SYDVKM. Trimming removed 3 bases from V and 4 bases from J; junction bases left unmatched: 6.

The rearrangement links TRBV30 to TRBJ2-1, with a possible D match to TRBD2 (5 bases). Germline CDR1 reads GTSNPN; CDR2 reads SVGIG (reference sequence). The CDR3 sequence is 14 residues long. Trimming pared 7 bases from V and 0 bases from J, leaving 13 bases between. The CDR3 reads CASQGGFSYNEQFF. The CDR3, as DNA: TGTGCCTCTCAAGGCGGGTTCTCCTACAATGAGCAGTTCTTC.

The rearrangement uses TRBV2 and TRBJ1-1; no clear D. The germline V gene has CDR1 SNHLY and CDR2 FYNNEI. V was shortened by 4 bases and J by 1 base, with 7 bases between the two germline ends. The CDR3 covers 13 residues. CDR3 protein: CASSVSGNTEAFF. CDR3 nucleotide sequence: TGTGCCAGCAGTGTGTCGGGGAACACTGAAGCTTTCTTT.

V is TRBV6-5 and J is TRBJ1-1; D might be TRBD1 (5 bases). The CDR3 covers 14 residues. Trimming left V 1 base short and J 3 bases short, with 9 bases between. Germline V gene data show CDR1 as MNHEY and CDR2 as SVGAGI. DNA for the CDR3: TGTGCCAGCAGTTACTGGGGGTGGGACACTGAAGCTTTCTTT. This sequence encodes CASSYWGWDTEAFF.

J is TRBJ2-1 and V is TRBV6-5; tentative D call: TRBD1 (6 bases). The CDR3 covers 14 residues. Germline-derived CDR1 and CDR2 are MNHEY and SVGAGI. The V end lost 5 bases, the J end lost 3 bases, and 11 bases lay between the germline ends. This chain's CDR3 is CASSISRGYNEQFF. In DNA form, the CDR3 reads TGTGCCAGCAGTATCTCCAGGGGCTACAATGAGCAGTTCTTC.

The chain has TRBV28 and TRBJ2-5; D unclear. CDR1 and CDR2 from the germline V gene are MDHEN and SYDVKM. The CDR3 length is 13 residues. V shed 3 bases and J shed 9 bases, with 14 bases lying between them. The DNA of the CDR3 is TGTGCCAGCAGTTTCCGGCCGACTTTGGCCCAGTACTTC. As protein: CASSFRPTLAQYF.

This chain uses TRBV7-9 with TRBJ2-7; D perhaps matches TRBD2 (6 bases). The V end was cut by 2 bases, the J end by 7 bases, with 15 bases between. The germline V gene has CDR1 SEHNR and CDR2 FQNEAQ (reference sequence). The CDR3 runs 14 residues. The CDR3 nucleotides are TGTGCCAGCAGCTTATCGGCACTAGCAAATGAGCAGTACTTC. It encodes CASSLSALANEQYF.

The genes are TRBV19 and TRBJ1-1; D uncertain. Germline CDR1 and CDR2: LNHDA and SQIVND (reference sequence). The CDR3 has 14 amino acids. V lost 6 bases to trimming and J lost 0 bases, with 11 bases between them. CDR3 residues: CASRKGHLNTEAFF. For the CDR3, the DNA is TGTGCCAGTAGGAAGGGCCATTTGAACACTGAAGCTTTCTTT.

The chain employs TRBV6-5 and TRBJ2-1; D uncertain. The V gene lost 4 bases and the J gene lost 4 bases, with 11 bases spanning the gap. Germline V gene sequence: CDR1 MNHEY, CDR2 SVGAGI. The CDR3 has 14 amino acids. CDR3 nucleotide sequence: TGTGCCAGCAGTTTGAGGCCCCGATACAATGAGCAGTTCTTC. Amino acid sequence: CASSLRPRYNEQFF.

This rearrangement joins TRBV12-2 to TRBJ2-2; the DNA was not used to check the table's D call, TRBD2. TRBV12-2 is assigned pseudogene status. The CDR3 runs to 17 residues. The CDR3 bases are TGTGCAAGTCGCCCCCGGGGGGAGCAGGTCGAACACCGGGGAGCTGTTTTT. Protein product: CASRPRGEQVEHRGAVF.

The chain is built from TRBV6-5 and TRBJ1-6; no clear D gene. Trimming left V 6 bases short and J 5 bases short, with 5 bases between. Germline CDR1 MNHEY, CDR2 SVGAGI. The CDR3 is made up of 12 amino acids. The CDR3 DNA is TGTGCCAGCAGATCAAATAATTCACCCCTCCACTTT. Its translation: CASRSNNSPLHF.